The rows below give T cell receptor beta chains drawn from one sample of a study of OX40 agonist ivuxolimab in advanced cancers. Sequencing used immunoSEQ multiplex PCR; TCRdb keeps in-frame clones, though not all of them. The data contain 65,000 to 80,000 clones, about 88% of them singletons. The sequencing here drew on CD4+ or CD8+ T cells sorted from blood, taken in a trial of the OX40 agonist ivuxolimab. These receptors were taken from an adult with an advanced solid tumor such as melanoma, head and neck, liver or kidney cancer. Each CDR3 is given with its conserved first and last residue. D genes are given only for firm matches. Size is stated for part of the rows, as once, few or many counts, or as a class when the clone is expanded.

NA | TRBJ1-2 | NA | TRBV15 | CATSRDRASTNYGYTF | TGTGCCACCAGCAGAGATCGGGCCAGTACAAACTATGGCTACACCTTC
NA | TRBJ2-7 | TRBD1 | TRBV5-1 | CASSSGQGASEQYF | TGCGCCAGCAGCTCCGGACAGGGGGCAAGCGAGCAGTACTTC
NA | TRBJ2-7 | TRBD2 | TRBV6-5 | CASSYETSSPPYEQYF | TGTGCCAGCAGTTACGAGACTAGCAGTCCTCCCTACGAGCAGTACTTC
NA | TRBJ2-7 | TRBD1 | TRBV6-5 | CASSDRGHVDEQYF | TGTGCCAGCAGCGACAGGGGGCATGTGGACGAGCAGTACTTC
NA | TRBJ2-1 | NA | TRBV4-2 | CASSQGTESYNEQFF | TGTGCCAGCAGCCAAGGGACTGAGTCCTACAATGAGCAGTTCTTC
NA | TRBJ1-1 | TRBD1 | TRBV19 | CASRRTGLINTEAFF | TGTGCCAGTAGACGGACAGGGCTGATTAACACTGAAGCTTTCTTT
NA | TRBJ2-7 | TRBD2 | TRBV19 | CASRAGTSGSEQYF | TGTGCCAGTAGGGCCGGGACTAGCGGCTCCGAGCAGTACTTC
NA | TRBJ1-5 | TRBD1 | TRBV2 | CASRNDRADQPQHF | TGTGCCAGCAGAAATGACAGGGCGGATCAGCCCCAGCATTTT
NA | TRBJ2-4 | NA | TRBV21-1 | CASNQKGLAKNIQYF | TGTGCCAGCAACCAAAAGGGGCTAGCCAAAAACATTCAGTACTTC
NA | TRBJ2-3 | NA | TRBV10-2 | CASRQGPTDTQYF | TGCGCCAGCAGACAGGGCCCCACAGATACGCAGTATTTT
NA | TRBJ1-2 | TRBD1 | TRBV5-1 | CASRNRDRVSGYTF | TGCGCCAGCAGAAACCGGGACAGGGTGTCTGGCTACACCTTC
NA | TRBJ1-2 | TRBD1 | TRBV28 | CASSTPGQAGRGYTF | TGTGCCAGCAGTACCCCCGGACAGGCTGGGAGGGGCTACACCTTC
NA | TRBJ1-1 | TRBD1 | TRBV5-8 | CASSSGQGGVNTEAFF | TGTGCCAGCAGTTCCGGACAGGGTGGGGTGAACACTGAAGCTTTCTTT
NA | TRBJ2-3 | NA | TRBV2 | CASSERGRTFGAQYF | TGTGCCAGCAGTGAAAGAGGCAGGACGTTTGGTGCGCAGTATTTT
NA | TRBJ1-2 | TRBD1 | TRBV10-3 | CATHSGTGATIYGYTF | TGTGCCACCCACAGCGGGACAGGTGCCACCATCTATGGCTACACCTTC
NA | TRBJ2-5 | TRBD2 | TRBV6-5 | CASGEGSVATQYF | TGTGCCAGCGGGGAGGGCAGCGTGGCGACCCAGTACTTC
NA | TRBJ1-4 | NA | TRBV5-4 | CASSADLGSEKLFF | TGTGCCAGCAGCGCAGACCTAGGGAGTGAAAAACTGTTTTTT
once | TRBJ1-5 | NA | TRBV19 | CASSIGPGANQPQHF | TGTGCCAGTAGTATAGGTCCAGGGGCCAATCAGCCCCAGCATTTT
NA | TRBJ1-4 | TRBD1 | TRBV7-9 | CASSDTGGDEKLFF | TGTGCCAGCAGCGATACAGGGGGGGATGAAAAACTGTTTTTT
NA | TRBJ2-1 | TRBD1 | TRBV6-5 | CASSRTGNYNEQFF | TGTGCCAGCAGTAGGACAGGGAACTACAATGAGCAGTTCTTC
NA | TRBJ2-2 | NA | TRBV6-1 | CASRGGTDHTGELFF | TGTGCCAGCAGGGGAGGGACAGACCACACCGGGGAGCTGTTTTTT
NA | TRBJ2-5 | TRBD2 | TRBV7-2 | CATSLIAGGPRETQYF | TGTGCCACCAGCTTAATAGCGGGAGGGCCTCGAGAGACCCAGTACTTC
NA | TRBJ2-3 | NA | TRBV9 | CASSVAGVGTDTQYF | TGTGCCAGCAGCGTAGCGGGTGTTGGCACAGATACGCAGTATTTT
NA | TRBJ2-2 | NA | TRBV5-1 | CASSLTTANTGELFF | TGCGCCAGCAGCTTGACCACAGCAAACACCGGGGAGCTGTTTTTT
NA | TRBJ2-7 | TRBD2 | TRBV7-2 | CASSRTSGSSYEQYF | TGTGCTAGCAGCCGTACTAGCGGGAGCTCCTACGAGCAGTACTTC
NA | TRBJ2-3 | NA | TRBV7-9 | CASSPPAVLSTDTQYF | TGTGCCAGCAGCCCCCCTGCGGTGTTAAGCACAGATACGCAGTATTTT
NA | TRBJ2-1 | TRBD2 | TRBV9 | CASSDDPGTSGYNEQFF | TGTGCCAGCAGCGACGACCCCGGGACTAGCGGTTACAATGAGCAGTTCTTC
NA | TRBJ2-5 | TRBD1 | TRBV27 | CASRPGQGQETQYF | TGTGCCAGCAGACCCGGACAGGGGCAAGAGACCCAGTACTTC
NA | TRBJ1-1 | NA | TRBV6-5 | CASSYSGPRGTEAFF | TGTGCCAGCAGTTACTCGGGGCCCCGCGGCACTGAAGCTTTCTTT
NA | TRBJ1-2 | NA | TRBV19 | CASSIGSAGNYGYTF | TGTGCCAGTAGTATCGGGAGTGCGGGGAACTATGGCTACACCTTC
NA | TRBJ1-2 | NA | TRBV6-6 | CASSFPDSPYGYTF | TGTGCCAGCAGTTTTCCCGACAGCCCCTATGGCTACACCTTC
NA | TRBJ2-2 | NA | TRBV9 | CASSVVAGNTGELFF | TGTGCCAGCAGCGTAGTGGCAGGGAATACCGGGGAGCTGTTTTTT
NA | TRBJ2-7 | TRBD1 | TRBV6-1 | CASRVPGQGNYEQYF | TGTGCCAGCAGGGTTCCCGGACAGGGGAACTACGAGCAGTACTTC
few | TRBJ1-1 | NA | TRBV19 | CASSIVRSEAFF | TGTGCCAGTAGTATCGTACGGAGCGAAGCTTTCTTT
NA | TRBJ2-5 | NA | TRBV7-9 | CASSLGSGEETQYF | TGTGCCAGCAGCTTAGGTTCAGGGGAAGAGACCCAGTACTTC
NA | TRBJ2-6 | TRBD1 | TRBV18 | CASSPRTGGGANVLTF | TGTGCCAGCTCACCCCGTACAGGGGGAGGGGCCAACGTCCTGACTTTC
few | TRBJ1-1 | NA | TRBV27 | CASRTGITEAFF | TGTGCCAGCAGGACAGGAATCACTGAAGCTTTCTTT
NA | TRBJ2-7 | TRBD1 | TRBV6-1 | CASRDLGQSYEQYF | TGTGCCAGCAGAGATTTGGGACAGTCCTACGAGCAGTACTTC
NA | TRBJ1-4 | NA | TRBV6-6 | CASKPGHGNEKLFF | TGTGCCAGCAAACCGGGCCATGGTAATGAAAAACTGTTTTTT
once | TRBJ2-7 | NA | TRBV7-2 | CASSLFLLREPGGFEQYF | TGTGCCAGCAGCTTATTTCTCTTGCGGGAGCCAGGGGGGTTCGAGCAGTACTTC
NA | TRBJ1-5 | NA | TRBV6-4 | CASSESGQDNQPQHF | TGTGCCAGCAGTGAATCTGGGCAGGACAATCAGCCCCAGCATTTT
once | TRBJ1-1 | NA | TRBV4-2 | CASSQNPRGTEAFF | TGTGCCAGCAGCCAGAACCCCCGGGGGACTGAAGCTTTCTTT
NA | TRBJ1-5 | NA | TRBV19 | CASSAPYSVGAGQPQHF | TGTGCCAGTAGTGCCCCATATAGTGTCGGGGCCGGTCAGCCCCAGCATTTT
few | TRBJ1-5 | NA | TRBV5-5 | CASSPWGGVNQPQHF | TGTGCCAGCAGCCCCTGGGGGGGGGTAAATCAGCCCCAGCATTTT
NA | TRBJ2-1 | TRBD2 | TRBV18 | CASSPGLAGVFNEQFF | TGTGCCAGCTCACCGGGACTAGCGGGAGTCTTCAATGAGCAGTTCTTC
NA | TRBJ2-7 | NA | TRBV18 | CASSPPGQIYEQYF | TGTGCCAGCTCACCCCCGGGACAAATCTACGAGCAGTACTTC